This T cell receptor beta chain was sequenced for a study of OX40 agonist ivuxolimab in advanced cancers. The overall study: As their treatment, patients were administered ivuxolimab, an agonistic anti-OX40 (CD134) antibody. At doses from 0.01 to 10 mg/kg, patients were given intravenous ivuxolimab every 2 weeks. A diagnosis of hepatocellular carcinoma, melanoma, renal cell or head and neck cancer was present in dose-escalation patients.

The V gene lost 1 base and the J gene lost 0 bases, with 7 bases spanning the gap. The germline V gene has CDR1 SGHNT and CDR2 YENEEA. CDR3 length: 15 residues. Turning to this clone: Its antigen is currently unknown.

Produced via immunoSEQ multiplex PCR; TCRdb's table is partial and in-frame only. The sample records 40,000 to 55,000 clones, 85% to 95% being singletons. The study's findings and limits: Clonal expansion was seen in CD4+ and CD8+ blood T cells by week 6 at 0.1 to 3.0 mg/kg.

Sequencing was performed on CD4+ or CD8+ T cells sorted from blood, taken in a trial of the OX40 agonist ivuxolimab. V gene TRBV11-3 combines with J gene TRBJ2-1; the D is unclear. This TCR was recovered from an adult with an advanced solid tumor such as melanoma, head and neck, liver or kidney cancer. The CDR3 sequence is CASSLGAASYNEQFF. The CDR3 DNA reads TGTGCCAGCAGCTTAGGAGCTGCCTCCTACAATGAGCAGTTCTTC.